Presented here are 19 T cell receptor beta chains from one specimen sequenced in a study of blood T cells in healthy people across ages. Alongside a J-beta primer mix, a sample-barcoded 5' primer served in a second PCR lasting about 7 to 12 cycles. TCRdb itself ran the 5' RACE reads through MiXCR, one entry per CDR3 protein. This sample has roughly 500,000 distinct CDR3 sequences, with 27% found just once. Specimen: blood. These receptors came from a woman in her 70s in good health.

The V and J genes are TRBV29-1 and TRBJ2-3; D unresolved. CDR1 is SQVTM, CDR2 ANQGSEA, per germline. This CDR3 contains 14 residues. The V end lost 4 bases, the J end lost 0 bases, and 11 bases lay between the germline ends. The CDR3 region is CSVGVSPSTDTQYF. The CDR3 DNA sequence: TGCAGCGTTGGCGTATCTCCTAGCACAGATACGCAGTATTTT.

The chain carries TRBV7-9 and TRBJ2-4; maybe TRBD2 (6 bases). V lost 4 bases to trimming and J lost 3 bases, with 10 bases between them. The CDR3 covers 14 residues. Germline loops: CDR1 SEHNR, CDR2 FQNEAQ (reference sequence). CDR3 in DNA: TGTGCCAGCAGCTCAGACGGGGGCAAAAACATTCAGTACTTC. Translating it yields CASSSDGGKNIQYF.

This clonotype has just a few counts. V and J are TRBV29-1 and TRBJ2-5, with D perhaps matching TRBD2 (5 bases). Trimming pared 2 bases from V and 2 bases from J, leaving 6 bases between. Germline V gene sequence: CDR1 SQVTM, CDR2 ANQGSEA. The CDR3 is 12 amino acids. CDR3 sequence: CSVESGQETQYF. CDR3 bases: TGCAGCGTTGAAAGCGGTCAAGAGACCCAGTACTTC.

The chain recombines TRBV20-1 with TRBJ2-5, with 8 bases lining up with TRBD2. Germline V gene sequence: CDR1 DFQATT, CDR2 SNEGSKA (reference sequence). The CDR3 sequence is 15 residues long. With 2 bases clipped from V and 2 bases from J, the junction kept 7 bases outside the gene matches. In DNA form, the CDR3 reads TGCAGTGCTAGATCTCGGGAGGGGGGGCAAGAGACCCAGTACTTC. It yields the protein CSARSREGGQETQYF.

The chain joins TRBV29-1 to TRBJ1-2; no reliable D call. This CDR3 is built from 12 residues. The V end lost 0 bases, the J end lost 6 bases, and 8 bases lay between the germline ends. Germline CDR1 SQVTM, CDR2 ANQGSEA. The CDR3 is CSVEEGPNGYTF. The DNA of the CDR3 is TGCAGCGTTGAAGAGGGTCCCAATGGCTACACCTTC.

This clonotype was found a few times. The chain's CDR3 is CASSPRVTGLFTYEQYF. CDR3 DNA sequence: TGTGCCAGCTCACCACGGGTAACCGGCCTTTTCACCTACGAGCAGTACTTC. The chain recombines TRBV18 with TRBJ2-7; D unresolved. Trimming pared 1 base from V and 2 bases from J, leaving 18 bases between. The CDR3 sequence is 17 residues long. Germline V gene lookup returns CDR1 KGHSH and CDR2 LQKENI.

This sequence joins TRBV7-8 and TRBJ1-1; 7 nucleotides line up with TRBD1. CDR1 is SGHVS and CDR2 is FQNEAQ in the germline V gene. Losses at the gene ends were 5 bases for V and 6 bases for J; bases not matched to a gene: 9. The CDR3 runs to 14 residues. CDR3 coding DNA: TGTGCCAGCAGCCGATCGACAGGGAATGCTGAAGCTTTCTTT. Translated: CASSRSTGNAEAFF. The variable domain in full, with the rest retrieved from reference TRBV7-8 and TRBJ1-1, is GAGVSQSPRYKVAKRGQDVALRCDPISGHVSLFWYQQALGQGPEFLTYFQNEAQLDKSGLPSDRFFAERPEGSVSTLKIQRTQQEDSAVYLCASSRSTGNAEAFFGQGTRLTVV.

The CDR3 spells CASSHDPGPSYEQYF. The CDR3 DNA sequence: TGCGCCAGCAGCCACGACCCCGGGCCTTCCTACGAGCAGTACTTC. This chain links TRBV4-3 with TRBJ2-7; D is undetermined. The length of the CDR3 is 15 residues. Looked up from germline, CDR1 is LGHNA and CDR2 is YSLEER. The ends were cut back, 3 bases at V and 1 base at J, with 13 bases in the middle.

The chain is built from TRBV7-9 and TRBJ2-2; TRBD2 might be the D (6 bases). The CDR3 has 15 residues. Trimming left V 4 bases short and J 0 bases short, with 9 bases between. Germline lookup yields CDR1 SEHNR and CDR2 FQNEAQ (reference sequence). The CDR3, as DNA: TGTGCCAGCAGCTGGGGACTCCCGAACACCGGGGAGCTGTTTTTT. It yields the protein CASSWGLPNTGELFF. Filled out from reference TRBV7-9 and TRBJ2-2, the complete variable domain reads DTGVSQNPRHKITKRGQNVTFRCDPISEHNRLYWYRQTLGQGPEFLTYFQNEAQLEKSRLLSDRFSAERPKGSFSTLEIQRTEQGDSAMYLCASSWGLPNTGELFFGEGSRLTVL.

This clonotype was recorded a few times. The CDR3 reads CSVEEGSGGYYNEQFF. CDR3 nucleotides: TGCAGCGTTGAAGAGGGAAGCGGGGGGTACTACAATGAGCAGTTCTTC. This rearrangement joins TRBV29-1 to TRBJ2-5, with 9 nucleotides matching TRBD2. The DNA end is more similar to TRBJ2-1, so the J call may be wrong. The CDR3 consists of 16 residues. CDR1 is SQVTM, CDR2 ANQGSEA, per germline.

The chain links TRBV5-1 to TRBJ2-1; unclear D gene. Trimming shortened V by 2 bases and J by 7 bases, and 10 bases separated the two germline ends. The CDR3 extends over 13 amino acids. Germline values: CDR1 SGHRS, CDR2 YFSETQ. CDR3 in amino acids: CASSFSTWNEQFF. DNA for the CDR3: TGCGCCAGCAGCTTTTCTACTTGGAATGAGCAGTTCTTC.

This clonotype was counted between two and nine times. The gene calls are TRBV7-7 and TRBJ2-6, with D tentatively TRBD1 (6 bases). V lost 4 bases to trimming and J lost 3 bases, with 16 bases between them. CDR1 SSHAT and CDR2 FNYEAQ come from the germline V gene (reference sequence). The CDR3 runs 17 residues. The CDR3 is CASSSTLGASGANVLTF. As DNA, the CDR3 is TGTGCCAGCAGCTCGACACTGGGGGCAAGTGGGGCCAACGTCCTGACTTTC.

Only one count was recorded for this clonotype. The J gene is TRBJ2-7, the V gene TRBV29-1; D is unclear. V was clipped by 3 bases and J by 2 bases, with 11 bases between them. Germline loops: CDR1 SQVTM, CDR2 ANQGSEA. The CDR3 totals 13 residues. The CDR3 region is CSVEVPGPYEQYF. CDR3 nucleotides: TGCAGCGTTGAGGTCCCAGGACCCTACGAGCAGTACTTC.

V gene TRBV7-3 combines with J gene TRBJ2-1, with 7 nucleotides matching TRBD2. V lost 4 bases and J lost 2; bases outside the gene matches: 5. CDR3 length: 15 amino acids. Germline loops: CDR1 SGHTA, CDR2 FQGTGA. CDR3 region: CASSYFAGAYNEQFF. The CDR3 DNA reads TGTGCCAGCAGCTATTTCGCGGGGGCCTACAATGAGCAGTTCTTC.

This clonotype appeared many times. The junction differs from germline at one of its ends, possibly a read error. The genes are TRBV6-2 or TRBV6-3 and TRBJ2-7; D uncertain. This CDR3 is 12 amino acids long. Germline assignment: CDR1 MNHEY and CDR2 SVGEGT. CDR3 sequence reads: CASSFSSHEQYF. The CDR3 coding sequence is TGTGCCAGCAGTTTTAGCTCCCACGAGCAGTACTTC.

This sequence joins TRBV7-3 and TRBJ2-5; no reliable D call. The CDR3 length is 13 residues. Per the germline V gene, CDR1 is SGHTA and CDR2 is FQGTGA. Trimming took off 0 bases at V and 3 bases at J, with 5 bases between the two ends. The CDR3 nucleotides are TGTGCCAGCAGCTTAACACGGGAAGAGACCCAGTACTTC. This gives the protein CASSLTREETQYF.

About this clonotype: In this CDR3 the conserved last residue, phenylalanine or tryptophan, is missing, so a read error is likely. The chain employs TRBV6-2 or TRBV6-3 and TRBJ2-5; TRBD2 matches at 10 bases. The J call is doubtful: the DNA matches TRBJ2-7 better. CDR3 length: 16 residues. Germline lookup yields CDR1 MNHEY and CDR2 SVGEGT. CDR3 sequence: CASSGLAGGLSGEQYL. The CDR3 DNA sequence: TGTGCCAGCTCGGGTTTAGCGGGGGGCCTTTCCGGCGAGCAGTACCTC.

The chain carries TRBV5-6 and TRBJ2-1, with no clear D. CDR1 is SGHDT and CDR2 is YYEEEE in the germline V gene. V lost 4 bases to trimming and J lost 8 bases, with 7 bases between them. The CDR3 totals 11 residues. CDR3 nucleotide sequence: TGTGCCAGCAGCCTCCTGTATGAGCAGTTCTTC. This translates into CASSLLYEQFF.

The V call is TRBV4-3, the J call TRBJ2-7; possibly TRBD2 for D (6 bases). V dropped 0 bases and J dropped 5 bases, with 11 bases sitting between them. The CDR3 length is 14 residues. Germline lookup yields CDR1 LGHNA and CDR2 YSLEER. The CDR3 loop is CASSQEFAGNEQYF. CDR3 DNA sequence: TGCGCCAGCAGCCAAGAGTTTGCGGGGAACGAGCAGTACTTC.